The 10 T cell receptor beta chains listed next were all sequenced from one sample in a study of cytomegalovirus exposure and HLA in healthy donors. The PCR was carried out with 60 Vbeta primers and 13 Jbeta primers. The repertoire was sequenced with immunoSEQ multiplex PCR; TCRdb's copy has only in-frame clones and lacks some. This sample has some 150,000 clones, with 70% to 90% found just once. Sample: PBMCs. The receptors were sampled from a man in his forties in good health and CMV-seronegative.

This chain connects TRBV6-5 to TRBJ2-7; weak D call: TRBD1 (6 bases). The CDR3 covers 12 residues. Trimming removed 5 bases at V and 5 bases at J, with 10 bases between. Germline CDR1 reads MNHEY; CDR2 reads SVGAGI. CDR3 amino acids: CASSVRGHEQYF. CDR3 nucleotides: TGTGCCAGCAGTGTCAGGGGACACGAGCAGTACTTC.

In this sample, this clone turned up a few times. This chain uses TRBV6-5 with TRBJ1-1, with D hard to call. Looked up from germline, CDR1 is MNHEY and CDR2 is SVGAGI. The CDR3 contains 14 residues. V was pared by 0 bases and J by 1 base, with 6 bases between. The CDR3 protein is CASSYSTGNTEAFF. In nucleotides, the CDR3 is TGTGCCAGCAGTTACTCAACGGGGAACACTGAAGCTTTCTTT.

This clone was picked up a small number of times. V and J are TRBV9 and TRBJ2-2, with D possibly TRBD2 on 6 matching bases. V lost 4 bases, J lost 1 base, and 14 bases lay in between. CDR1 and CDR2 (germline): SGDLS, YYNGEE. The CDR3 extends over 16 amino acids. CDR3 nucleotides: TGTGCCAGCAGCCCTTCCCCGGGGGTGAACACCGGGGAGCTGTTTTTT. This encodes CASSPSPGVNTGELFF. Full variable domain (rest looked up from reference TRBV9 and TRBJ2-2): DSGVTQTPKHLITATGQRVTLRCSPRSGDLSVYWYQQSLDQGLQFLIQYYNGEERAKGNILERFSAQQFPDLHSELNLSSLELGDSALYFCASSPSPGVNTGELFFGEGSRLTVL.

The J gene is TRBJ2-7, the V gene TRBV28; 8 bases match TRBD2. Looked up from germline, CDR1 is MDHEN and CDR2 is SYDVKM. V lost 3 bases, J lost 0 bases, and 7 bases stayed unmatched. The CDR3 is made up of 16 amino acids. CDR3 region: CASSFALAGLSYEQYF. The CDR3, as DNA: TGTGCCAGCAGTTTTGCTCTAGCGGGCCTCTCCTACGAGCAGTACTTC.

The chain has TRBV19 and TRBJ2-3, with D unresolved. The CDR3 contains 14 residues. In germline, CDR1 is LNHDA, CDR2 SQIVND (reference sequence). The ends were cut back, 3 bases at V and 6 bases at J, with 13 bases in the middle. CDR3 sequence reads: CASSIYSSADTQYF. Here the CDR3 DNA reads TGTGCCAGTAGTATCTACAGCTCCGCGGATACGCAGTATTTT.

This chain joins TRBV7-9 and TRBJ2-7; TRBD2 agrees at 9 bases. Germline values: CDR1 SEHNR, CDR2 FQNEAQ (reference sequence). The trim removed 5 bases at V and 4 bases at J, leaving 9 bases unmatched. The CDR3 spans 15 residues. CDR3: CASSHLLAGEYEQYF. CDR3 nucleotide sequence: TGTGCCAGCAGCCACCTGTTAGCGGGAGAATACGAGCAGTACTTC.

The chain carries TRBV7-2 and TRBJ2-1; 7 bases agree with TRBD1. The trim removed 5 bases at V and 5 bases at J, leaving 3 bases unmatched. The CDR3 spans 13 residues. CDR1 SGHTA and CDR2 FQGNSA come from the germline V gene. CDR3 sequence reads: CASSPGQHNEQFF. For the CDR3, the DNA is TGTGCCAGCAGCCCGGGACAGCACAATGAGCAGTTCTTC.

V gene TRBV29-1 combines with J gene TRBJ2-3, with D uncertain. The CDR3 runs 13 residues. Deletions cut 6 bases from V and 9 bases from J, with 19 bases between. The germline V gene encodes CDR1 SQVTM and CDR2 ANQGSEA. CDR3 sequence: CSVVITTQGTQYF. CDR3 in DNA: TGCAGCGTGGTAATTACTACCCAAGGAACGCAGTATTTT.

V gene TRBV29-1 combines with J gene TRBJ1-1, with 8 bases lining up with TRBD1. Germline CDR1 is SQVTM and CDR2 is ANQGSEA. The CDR3 contains 14 residues. The trim removed 4 bases at V and 1 base at J, leaving 5 bases unmatched. The chain's CDR3 is CSVGVGQGNTEAFF. CDR3 bases: TGCAGCGTTGGGGTCGGACAGGGGAACACTGAAGCTTTCTTT. The complete variable domain, with remaining parts taken from reference TRBV29-1 and TRBJ1-1, reads SAVISQKPSRDICQRGTSLTIQCQVDSQVTMMFWYRQQPGQSLTLIATANQGSEATYESGFVIDKFPISRPNLTFSTLTVSNMSPEDSSIYLCSVGVGQGNTEAFFGQGTRLTVV.

This clone was detected only once. The genes are TRBV2 and TRBJ2-5; 7 nucleotides agree with TRBD1. V shed 8 bases and J 0 bases; nucleotides not matched to a gene: 3. The CDR3 runs to 13 residues. CDR1 and CDR2 (germline): SNHLY, FYNNEI. The CDR3 DNA sequence: TGTGCCAGCCGGGACAGTAACCAAGAGACCCAGTACTTC. Translation gives CASRDSNQETQYF.